This TCR beta chain was captured by sequencing in a study of blood T cell repertoires in COVID-19. Study at large: COVID-19 samples collected from the United States, Italy and Spain covered acute and convalescent phases. In each case, the material was cDNA or gDNA derived from T cells, B-cell-depleted T cells, or PBMCs.

As originally analysed: Cell counts per sample came from amplifying reference gene primers. The repertoire was sequenced with immunoSEQ multiplex PCR; TCRdb's copy has only in-frame clones and lacks some. V, J and clone size reflect that table, while D and trimming were determined from the DNA. The sample has tens of thousands of clones; approximately 86% are singletons. V was pared by 5 bases and J by 5 bases, with 5 bases of the junction left unmatched. CDR3 length: 14 amino acids. CDR1 is GTSNPN, CDR2 SVGIG, per germline (reference sequence). The receptor was isolated from a man aged 50 to 60 with active COVID-19. The V gene is TRBV30, the J gene TRBJ2-3, with 12 bases identical to TRBD2. The sequenced sample consisted of peripheral blood. CDR3 amino acids: CAWALAGGRDTQYF. Here the CDR3 DNA reads TGTGCCTGGGCCCTAGCGGGAGGGAGAGATACGCAGTATTTT.